Each of the 29 T cell receptor beta chains below was sequenced from the same sample in a study of cytomegalovirus exposure and HLA in healthy donors. Primers: 60 Vbeta forward and 13 Jbeta reverse. Clones were sequenced by immunoSEQ multiplex PCR, and TCRdb holds only the in-frame ones, with some missing. The sample includes tens of thousands of clones, 90% of them seen just once. The sample consisted of PBMCs. The receptor set was obtained from a man between 18 and 29 years old in good health and CMV-seronegative.

This clone was seen a single time. The chain couples TRBV4-3 to TRBJ2-7, with D possibly being TRBD2 (6 bases). Trimming removed 4 bases at V and 2 bases at J, with 15 bases between. CDR1 LGHNA and CDR2 YSLEER come from the germline V gene. The length of the CDR3 is 15 residues. The CDR3 here is CASSPHGGITYEQYF. CDR3 nucleotide sequence: TGCGCCAGCAGCCCTCATGGCGGGATAACCTACGAGCAGTACTTC.

Comment on this clone: Compared with germline, one end of the junction differs, possibly owing to a read error. J is TRBJ2-7 and V is TRBV7-7; D perhaps matches TRBD2 (5 bases). The CDR3 consists of 12 residues. Germline CDR1 SSHAT, CDR2 FNYEAQ (reference sequence). The CDR3 here is CASSPRAGEQYF. Written as DNA, the CDR3 is TGTGCTAGCAGCCCGAGGGCTGGCGAGCAGTACTTC.

The V call is TRBV6-5, the J call TRBJ1-2; 9 bases align to TRBD1. With 6 bases clipped from V and 5 bases from J, the junction kept 7 bases outside the gene matches. The CDR3 extends over 14 amino acids. CDR1 is MNHEY and CDR2 is SVGAGI in the germline V gene. The CDR3 sequence: CASRGTGSIYGYTF. The CDR3 DNA reads TGTGCCAGCAGGGGGACAGGGTCGATATATGGCTACACCTTC.

This clone showed up just a few times. J is TRBJ1-5 and V is TRBV14; D unclear. The V gene's germline CDR1 is SGHDN and CDR2 FVKESK. The CDR3 extends over 15 amino acids. Trimming cost V 5 bases and J 4 bases, with 15 bases left between them. CDR3 DNA: TGTGCCAGCAGCTCCATTTCAACAATTAATCAGCCCCAGCATTTT. This translates into CASSSISTINQPQHF.

Regarding this clone: Mismatch with germline at one junction end may stem from a read error. The chain employs TRBV5-1 and TRBJ2-1; TRBD2 matches 12 bases. The CDR3 runs 18 residues. The germline V gene encodes CDR1 SGHRS and CDR2 YFSETQ. The CDR3 here is CASRLGLAGGQKGNEQFF. DNA of the CDR3: TGCGCCAGCAGATTGGGGCTAGCGGGAGGGCAAAAGGGCAATGAGCAGTTCTTC.

This chain links TRBV15 with TRBJ2-5, with 7 bases lining up with TRBD2. This CDR3 is 15 amino acids long. J lost 5 bases, V lost 1 base, and 7 bases had no gene match. The germline V gene encodes CDR1 LNHNV and CDR2 YYDKDF (reference sequence). CDR3 nucleotide sequence: TGTGCCACCAGCAGAGTGGGGGGGAACTGGGAGACCCAGTACTTC. Amino acids: CATSRVGGNWETQYF.

This rearrangement joins TRBV6-6 to TRBJ2-7; 9 positions agree with TRBD2. J gave up 2 bases and V 5 bases, and 7 bases lay outside the gene matches. The length of the CDR3 is 15 residues. Germline V CDR1 and CDR2: MNHNY, SVGAGI (reference sequence). CDR3 in amino acids: CASSTTSGSTYEQYF. The CDR3 DNA is TGTGCCAGCAGTACGACTAGCGGATCAACCTACGAGCAGTACTTC.

This clone was seen once. The V call is TRBV7-2, the J call TRBJ2-7, with no clear D. The CDR3 runs 14 residues. The V end was cut by 2 bases, the J end by 0 bases, with 8 bases between. Germline V lookup: CDR1 SGHTA, CDR2 FQGNSA. The CDR3 nucleotides are TGTGCCAGCAGCTTATATCAGGCCTCCTACGAGCAGTACTTC. Translation gives CASSLYQASYEQYF. The whole variable domain, filled in from reference TRBV7-2 and TRBJ2-7, reads GAGVSQSPSNKVTEKGKDVELRCDPISGHTALYWYRQSLGQGLEFLIYFQGNSAPDKSGLPSDRFSAERTGGSVSTLTIQRTQQEDSAVYLCASSLYQASYEQYFGPGTRLTVT.

The rearrangement joins TRBV4-1 to TRBJ2-2, with 10 bases lining up with TRBD1. The CDR3 is made up of 17 amino acids. Germline CDR1 reads MGHRA; CDR2 reads YSYEKL. Trimming at V came to 3 bases and at J to 0 bases, leaving 4 bases not matched to a gene. DNA of the CDR3: TGCGCCAGCAGCCAGCAGACAGGGGGCGCGAACACCGGGGAGCTGTTTTTT. Translation: CASSQQTGGANTGELFF.

V usage is TRBV5-6 and J usage is TRBJ2-2; tentatively, D is TRBD1 (5 bases). This CDR3 is built from 14 residues. Looked up from germline, CDR1 is SGHDT and CDR2 is YYEEEE. V lost 4 bases to trimming and J lost 3 bases, with 10 bases between them. The CDR3 DNA reads as TGTGCCAGCAGCAAGACAGTCTACACCGGGGAGCTGTTTTTT. Protein: CASSKTVYTGELFF.

V is TRBV28 and J is TRBJ1-4; TRBD1 agrees at 10 bases. Germline V lookup: CDR1 MDHEN, CDR2 SYDVKM. This CDR3 is built from 15 residues. Losses at the gene ends were 5 bases for V and 5 bases for J; bases not matched to a gene: 5. The CDR3: CASSPRQGANEKLFF. The CDR3 bases are TGTGCCAGCAGTCCCCGACAGGGGGCGAATGAAAAACTGTTTTTT.

The chain has TRBV29-1 and TRBJ2-7; D might be TRBD2 (6 bases). The V end was cut by 4 bases, the J end by 2 bases, with 9 bases between. The CDR3 sequence is 12 residues long. Per the germline V gene, CDR1 is SQVTM and CDR2 is ANQGSEA. DNA for the CDR3: TGCAGCGTTGTCACGGGAGCCTACGAGCAGTACTTC. Amino acids: CSVVTGAYEQYF.

The chain joins TRBV19 to TRBJ2-7; 10 nucleotides line up with TRBD2. The CDR3 is 15 amino acids. The germline gives CDR1 LNHDA, CDR2 SQIVND (reference sequence). V shed 6 bases and J 2 bases; nucleotides not matched to a gene: 7. The CDR3 spells CASRRRTSGTYEQYF. The CDR3 DNA sequence: TGTGCCAGTAGGAGGCGGACTAGCGGAACCTACGAGCAGTACTTC.

Turning to this clone: The same CDR3 can be traced to other DNA sequences in this sample. The chain uses TRBV7-2 and TRBJ1-5; TRBD1 aligns across 9 bases. J was trimmed by 4 bases and V by 5 bases; bases with no gene match: 6. The germline gives CDR1 SGHTA, CDR2 FQGNSA. There are 15 residues in the CDR3. The CDR3 nucleotides read TGTGCCAGCAGCCTAACAGGGGGCTTAAATCAGCCCCAGCATTTT. Its protein product is CASSLTGGLNQPQHF.

This chain joins TRBV6-5 and TRBJ2-3; D uncertain. The CDR3 runs 14 residues. Trimming removed 6 bases at V and 0 bases at J, with 10 bases between. The germline gives CDR1 MNHEY, CDR2 SVGAGI. CDR3 region: CASSKLVSTDTQYF. The CDR3 DNA follows: TGTGCCAGCAGCAAGCTGGTTAGCACAGATACGCAGTATTTT.

This sequence joins TRBV7-8 and TRBJ2-1; D is unclear. The CDR3 has 12 residues. V was shortened by 5 bases and J by 4 bases, with 6 bases between the two germline ends. Germline V gene lookup returns CDR1 SGHVS and CDR2 FQNEAQ. The CDR3 sequence is CASSPFYNEQFF. The CDR3 region has the DNA TGTGCCAGCAGCCCTTTTTACAATGAGCAGTTCTTC.

In regard to this clone: An end of the junction differs from the germline gene, which may be a read error. The chain combines TRBV28 with TRBJ2-5; 12 bases map to TRBD1. Germline assignment: CDR1 MDHEN and CDR2 SYDVKM. The CDR3 consists of 15 residues. CDR3 sequence: CASSSRDRGQGTQYF. The CDR3 coding sequence is TGTGCCAGCAGTAGCCGGGACAGGGGGCAAGGGACCCAGTACTTC. Based on the CDR3 plus reference TRBV28 and TRBJ2-5, the full variable domain is DVKVTQSSRYLVKRTGEKVFLECVQDMDHENMFWYRQDPGLGLRLIYFSYDVKMKEKGDIPEGYSVSREKKERFSLILESASTNQTSMYLCASSSRDRGQGTQYFGPGTRLLVL.

The rearrangement uses TRBV6-5 and TRBJ2-1; a possible D gene is TRBD1 (5 bases). Germline CDR1 is MNHEY and CDR2 is SVGAGI. The CDR3 length is 15 residues. V dropped 2 bases and J dropped 3 bases, with 11 bases sitting between them. CDR3 nucleotide sequence: TGTGCCAGCAGTTACGTTGGGGCAGACTACAATGAGCAGTTCTTC. Its protein product is CASSYVGADYNEQFF.

The chain couples TRBV19 to TRBJ2-1; 8 bases are shared with TRBD2. Trimming removed 9 bases from V and 9 bases from J; junction bases left unmatched: 13. CDR3 size: 14 residues. Germline V lookup: CDR1 LNHDA, CDR2 SQIVND (reference sequence). The CDR3 is CASGSGRGIGEQFF. The CDR3 region has the DNA TGTGCCAGCGGGAGCGGGAGAGGGATTGGTGAGCAGTTCTTC.

This chain uses TRBV7-9 with TRBJ1-1, with 9 bases fitting TRBD1. Germline trimming cut 5 bases from V and 6 bases from J; bases unmatched to any gene: 13. The CDR3 sequence is 16 residues long. The germline gives CDR1 SEHNR, CDR2 FQNEAQ (reference sequence). The chain's CDR3 is CASSAQRQGGSPEAFF. The CDR3 nucleotides read TGTGCCAGCAGCGCCCAAAGACAGGGGGGGTCTCCTGAAGCTTTCTTT.

This rearrangement joins TRBV5-1 to TRBJ2-6, with 9 bases that match TRBD1. Germline loops: CDR1 SGHRS, CDR2 YFSETQ. Trimming at V came to 4 bases and at J to 4 bases, leaving 6 bases not matched to a gene. This CDR3 has 16 amino acids. CDR3 sequence reads: CASSRGTGPGANVLTF. The CDR3 nucleotides are TGCGCCAGCAGCAGGGGGACAGGGCCCGGGGCCAACGTCCTGACTTTC.

V gene TRBV25-1 combines with J gene TRBJ2-7, with 8 bases fitting TRBD1. V trimming: 6 bases; J trimming: 2 bases; junction bases outside the gene matches: 9. Per germline, CDR1 MGHDK and CDR2 SYGVNS. This CDR3 is 15 amino acids long. CDR3: CASREDRVGPYEQYF. The CDR3 DNA reads TGTGCCAGCAGAGAGGACAGGGTCGGCCCCTACGAGCAGTACTTC.

This clone was counted a single time. The rearrangement uses TRBV5-4 and TRBJ2-2; 11 bases are shared with TRBD1. The CDR3 is 14 residues long. V lost 3 bases, J lost 6 bases, and 1 base stayed unmatched. CDR1 is SGHNT and CDR2 is YYREEE in the germline V gene (reference sequence). The CDR3 coding sequence is TGTGCCAGCAGCTCGGGACAGGGGGCCGGGGAGCTGTTTTTT. Amino acid sequence: CASSSGQGAGELFF.

V and J are TRBV7-8 and TRBJ1-4, with 9 bases that match TRBD1. J lost 4 bases, V lost 2 bases, and 5 bases had no gene match. Germline V gene lookup returns CDR1 SGHVS and CDR2 FQNEAQ. The CDR3 totals 16 residues. CDR3 nucleotides: TGTGCCAGCAGCTTAAACAGGGGGCTAGGTAATGAAAAACTGTTTTTT. Its protein product is CASSLNRGLGNEKLFF. Full variable domain (rest looked up from reference TRBV7-8 and TRBJ1-4): GAGVSQSPRYKVAKRGQDVALRCDPISGHVSLFWYQQALGQGPEFLTYFQNEAQLDKSGLPSDRFFAERPEGSVSTLKIQRTQQEDSAVYLCASSLNRGLGNEKLFFGSGTQLSVL.

The chain links TRBV19 to TRBJ2-1; 9 nucleotides align to TRBD2. This CDR3 contains 13 residues. The V gene's germline CDR1 is LNHDA and CDR2 SQIVND (reference sequence). V gave up 9 bases and J gave up 8 bases; unmatched junction bases: 8. The CDR3: CASGAGGLDEQFF. The CDR3 DNA follows: TGTGCCAGCGGAGCGGGAGGTCTCGATGAGCAGTTCTTC. The complete variable domain, with remaining parts taken from reference TRBV19 and TRBJ2-1, reads DGGITQSPKYLFRKEGQNVTLSCEQNLNHDAMYWYRQDPGQGLRLIYYSQIVNDFQKGDIAEGYSVSREKKESFPLTVTSAQKNPTAFYLCASGAGGLDEQFFGPGTRLTVL.

This clone was counted only a few times. The chain recombines TRBV18 with TRBJ2-1; D not resolved. This CDR3 comprises 13 residues. Trimming took off 2 bases at V and 9 bases at J, with 11 bases between the two ends. Germline CDR1 KGHSH, CDR2 LQKENI. The DNA for the CDR3 is TGTGCCAGCTCACCAGTTTTAGAGTGTGAGCAGTTCTTC. This codes for CASSPVLECEQFF.

This chain connects TRBV5-1 to TRBJ2-7; unclear D gene. CDR3 size: 14 residues. CDR1 is SGHRS, CDR2 YFSETQ, per germline. The V and J ends lost 0 bases and 3 bases respectively, with 10 bases between them. CDR3 region: CASSLAGSSYEQYF. The CDR3 nucleotides are TGCGCCAGCAGCTTGGCCGGGTCTAGCTACGAGCAGTACTTC.

The chain carries TRBV20-1 and TRBJ2-5; unclear D gene. CDR3 size: 11 residues. CDR1 and CDR2 from the germline V gene are DFQATT and SNEGSKA (reference sequence). V gave up 1 base and J gave up 5 bases, with 5 bases separating them. CDR3 loop: CSARGLETQYF. The CDR3, as DNA: TGCAGTGCTAGAGGTCTGGAGACCCAGTACTTC.

V gene TRBV6-5 combines with J gene TRBJ2-5, with TRBD1 as a possible D gene (5 bases). Gene TRBJ2-7 matches the end of the DNA better, so the J call may be wrong. The CDR3 has 12 residues. Germline CDR1 MNHEY, CDR2 SVGAGI. The DNA of the CDR3 is TGTGCCAGCAGTTACGACAGCTACGAGCAGTACTTC. Translating gives CASSYDSYEQYF.